This T cell receptor beta chain was retrieved from a study of blood T cell repertoires in COVID-19 (dated by TCRdb to about 2020). General notes on the study: Samples from collaborators originated in the United States, Italy and Spain and spanned both the acute and convalescent phases of COVID-19. The prospective study material was composed of cDNA or gDNA derived from T cells, B-cell-depleted T cells, or PBMCs. The dataset comprised deeply sampled blood TCRbeta repertoires from subjects exposed to, actively infected with, or recovered from COVID-19. The repertoires were made available in a free public database intended to serve as a resource for research on the immune response to SARS-CoV-2. Samples came from the ongoing ImmuneRACE study (first 160 participants) plus 1,254 subjects from 6 global collaborators. The sample metadata nearly always contained a de-identified subject ID, COVID-19 status, age in years and sex. HLA class I and class II types, where available, came from metadata supplied by the sample provider rather than from assay-based typing. The research as a whole found: Clinical and demographic metadata were provided uncurated, with the amount varying by source and participant.

As to this clone: Its specific antigen is unknown. Per-base quality was not reported, and no clone a single base away is much larger than it.

In Seattle, one collaborating source enrolled patients while the infection was active and tracked those patients longitudinally over the course of disease. Collaborating institutions collected whole blood in K2EDTA tubes following their own protocols. For TCRbeta analysis, collaborators shipped samples as frozen whole blood, isolated PBMCs, or DNA extracted from either of those sample types. TCRbeta CDR3 regions were amplified from genomic DNA using the immunoSEQ Assay, a bias-controlled multiplex PCR. The source study handled its data this way. Nucleated cell counts per sample were estimated from amplification of reference gene primers within the assay. To quantify the absolute abundance of each unique TCRbeta CDR3 rearrangement, sequence reads were collapsed and filtered. For each sample, productive Simpson clonality was calculated as the square root of Simpson's diversity index across productive rearrangements. TCRdb re-hosts the immuneACCESS table, in-frame sequences only. Its copies lack some clones; in the studies checked, an unresolved V gene accounts for under half of them, and the cause for the rest is not known. V, J and clone size reflect that table, while D and trimming were determined from the DNA. The sample contains 300,000 or so clones, 85% to 90% of them found a single time. Clones ranked in the top ten supply 2.9% of the sample.

Germline trimming amounts to 2 bases on V and 4 bases on J, with 2 as the count of junction bases outside the gene matches. The germline V gene encodes CDR1 LGHNT and CDR2 FRNRAP. From cysteine to phenylalanine, the CDR3 is 15 amino acids long. Just the 45-base CDR3 DNA is kept, in frame starting at base 1. The TCR sequence derives from a woman under 40 with COVID-19, enrolled during active disease. Here the chain combines TRBV12-5 and TRBJ2-1, and 10 junction bases match TRBD2. Sequencing was carried out using peripheral blood. At the DNA level, the sequence is TGTGCTAGTGGTTTGTTAGCGGGAGGTTACAATGAGCAGTTCTTC. The translation is CASGLLAGGYNEQFF. Full variable domain (CDR3 extended with the reference TRBV12-5 and TRBJ2-1 proteins): DARVTQTPRHKVTEMGQEVTMRCQPILGHNTVFWYRQTMMQGLELLAYFRNRAPLDDSGMPKDRFSAEMPDATLATLKIQPSEPRDSAVYFCASGLLAGGYNEQFFGPGTRLTVL.